This T cell receptor beta chain derives from a study of blood T cell repertoires in COVID-19. Study context: Samples taken during acute and convalescent COVID-19 were collected in the United States, Italy and Spain. Sources were T cells, B-cell-depleted T cells, or PBMCs; the material itself was cDNA or gDNA.

Germline trimming cut 4 bases from V and 3 bases from J; bases unmatched to any gene: 7. The CDR3 extends over 16 amino acids. Germline CDR1 reads MNHEY; CDR2 reads SVGAGI. In the study's own analysis: Nucleated cell counts were estimated from reference gene primer amplification. Produced via immunoSEQ multiplex PCR; TCRdb's table is partial and in-frame only. V, J and clone size were drawn from that table, and D and trimming were deduced from the DNA. The sample consists of under 300,000 clones, approximately 92% of them appearing once. Sequenced input: peripheral blood. This sequence was found in a woman aged 40 to 55 who had recovered from COVID-19. The chain uses TRBV6-5 and TRBJ2-2; 8 nucleotides match TRBD2. Here the CDR3 DNA reads TGTGCCAGCAGTTCCGGACTAGCTGTGGACACCGGGGAGCTGTTTTTT. This sequence encodes CASSSGLAVDTGELFF.